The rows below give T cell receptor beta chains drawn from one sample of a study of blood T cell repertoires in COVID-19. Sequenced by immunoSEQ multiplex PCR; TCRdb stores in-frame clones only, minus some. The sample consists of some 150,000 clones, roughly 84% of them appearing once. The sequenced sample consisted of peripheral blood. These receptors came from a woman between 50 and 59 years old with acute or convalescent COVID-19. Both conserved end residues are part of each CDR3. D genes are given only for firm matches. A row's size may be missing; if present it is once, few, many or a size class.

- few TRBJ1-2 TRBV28 TGTGCCAGCAGTTTCTACCGGGGGAGATATGGCTACACCTTC CASSFYRGRYGYTF
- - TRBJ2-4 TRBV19 TGTGCCAGTAGGAAGCGGGCAGGGAGGATAGCCAAAAACATTCAGTACTTC CASRKRAGRIAKNIQYF
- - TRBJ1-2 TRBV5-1 TGCGCCAGCAGCTTGGGGACAGAAGTTTATGGCTACACCTTC CASSLGTEVYGYTF
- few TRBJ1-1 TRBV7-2 TGTGCCAGCAGCCCAGGTATATCGAGGGCTTTGAACACTGAAGCTTTCTTT CASSPGISRALNTEAFF
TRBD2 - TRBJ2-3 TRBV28 TGTGCCAGCAGCCCGAGCGGGGCCTACACAGATACGCAGTATTTT CASSPSGAYTDTQYF
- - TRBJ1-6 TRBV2 TGTGCCAGCATGGTGGGCAGGGCCTATAATTCACCCCTCCACTTT CASMVGRAYNSPLHF
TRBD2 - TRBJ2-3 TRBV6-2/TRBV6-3 TGTGCCAGCAGTTTTCGACTAGCGGGGCCAACTAGCACAGATACGCAGTATTTT CASSFRLAGPTSTDTQYF
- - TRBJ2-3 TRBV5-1 TGCGCCAGCAGCTTGTGGGGGGAGACAGATACGCAGTATTTT CASSLWGETDTQYF
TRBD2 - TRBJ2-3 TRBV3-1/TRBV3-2 TGTGCCAGCAGCCCGCTAGCGGGAGGTAACACAGATACGCAGTATTTT CASSPLAGGNTDTQYF
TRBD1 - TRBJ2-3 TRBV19 TGTGCCAGTAGTATTAGACAGGGGTCGAGCATGGATACGCAGTATTTT CASSIRQGSSMDTQYF
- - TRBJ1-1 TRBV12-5 TGTGCTAGTGGTTCCGTCTTTGGACACTCTAGGAACACTGAAGCTTTCTTT CASGSVFGHSRNTEAFF
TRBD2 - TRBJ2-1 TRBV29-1 TGCAGCGCGGGGACTAGCGGGAGACGGGTATCCTACAATGAGCAGTTCTTC CSAGTSGRRVSYNEQFF
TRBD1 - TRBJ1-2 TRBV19 TGTGCCAGTAGTATAATCCAGGGGGCGAGCTATGGCTACACCTTC CASSIIQGASYGYTF
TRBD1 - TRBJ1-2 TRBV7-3 TGTGCCAGCAGCTTCGACAGGGTTAACTATGGCTACACCTTC CASSFDRVNYGYTF
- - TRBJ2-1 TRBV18 TGTGCCAGCTCGCCGCTGGATCCTAGCGCAACAACCTCCTACAATGAGCAGTTCTTC CASSPLDPSATTSYNEQFF
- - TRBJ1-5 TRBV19 TGTGCCAGTAGGGAACAGGGAAGTTTGTCCCACGGTCAGCCCCAGCATTTT CASREQGSLSHGQPQHF
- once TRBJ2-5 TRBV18 TGTGCCAGCTCACCAGAGAGGTCGAGGGGGCAAGAGACCCAGTACTTC CASSPERSRGQETQYF
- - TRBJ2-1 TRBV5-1 TGCGCCAGCAGCTTGGCAACAGGGAACAATGAGCAGTTCTTC CASSLATGNNEQFF
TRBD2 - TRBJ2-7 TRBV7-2 TGTGCCAGCAGAACCCCTAGCGGGAGTTTCGAGCAGTACTTC CASRTPSGSFEQYF
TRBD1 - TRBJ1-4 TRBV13 TGTGCCAGCAGCTTGGGACAGTTTAATGAAAAACTGTTTTTT CASSLGQFNEKLFF
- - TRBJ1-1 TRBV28 TGTGCCAGCAGCCTACCGGTTACTGAAGCTTTCTTT CASSLPVTEAFF
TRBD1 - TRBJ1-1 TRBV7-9 TGTGCCAGCAGCTTAATTCAGGGGGCGCTGACTGAAGCTTTCTTT CASSLIQGALTEAFF
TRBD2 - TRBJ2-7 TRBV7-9 TGTGCCAGCAGCCCCGACGAGGGGGCAAATCTAGCGGGAGTCTACGAGCAGTACTTC CASSPDEGANLAGVYEQYF
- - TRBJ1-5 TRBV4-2 TGTGCCGGCAGCCAAGACGGTGGTCAGCCCCAGCATTTT CAGSQDGGQPQHF
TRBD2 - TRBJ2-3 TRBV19 TGTGCCAGTAGTTCCCCAGCGGGAATTGTCCTTGGAGATACGCAGTATTTT CASSSPAGIVLGDTQYF
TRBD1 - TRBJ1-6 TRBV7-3 TGTGCCAGCAGCCTCGGGACAGGGAACTCACCCCTCCACTTT CASSLGTGNSPLHF
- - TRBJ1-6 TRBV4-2 TGTGCCAGCAGCCAAGTTGCAGGGCAGAATTCACCCCTCCACTTT CASSQVAGQNSPLHF
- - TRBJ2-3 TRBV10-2 TGCGCCAGCAGTACAAGACAGGATACGCAGTATTTT CASSTRQDTQYF
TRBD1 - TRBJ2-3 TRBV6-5 TGTGCCAGCCTCAGGGGGCTCACAGATACGCAGTATTTT CASLRGLTDTQYF